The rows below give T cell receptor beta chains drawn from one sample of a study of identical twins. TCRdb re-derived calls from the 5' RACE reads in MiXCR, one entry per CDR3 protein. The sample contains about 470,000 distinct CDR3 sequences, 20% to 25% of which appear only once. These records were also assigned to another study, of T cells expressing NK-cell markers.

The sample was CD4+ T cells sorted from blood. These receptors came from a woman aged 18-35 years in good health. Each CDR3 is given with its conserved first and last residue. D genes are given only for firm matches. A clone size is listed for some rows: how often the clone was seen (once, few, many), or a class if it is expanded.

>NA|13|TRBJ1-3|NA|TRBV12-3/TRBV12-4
TGTGCCAGCGCGGGGGGCTCTGGAAACACCATATATTTT
CASAGGSGNTIYF
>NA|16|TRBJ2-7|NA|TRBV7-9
TGTGCCAGCAGCTTACGGCTTCGGGAGAGCTCCTACGAGCAGTACTTC
CASSLRLRESSYEQYF
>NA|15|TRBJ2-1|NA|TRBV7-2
TGTGCCAGCAGCCCCTGGGTCCAACTGGGACATGAGCAGTTCTTC
CASSPWVQLGHEQFF
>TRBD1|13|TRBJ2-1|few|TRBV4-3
TGCGCCAGCAGTCGACAGGGGGCCGATGAGCAGTTCTTC
CASSRQGADEQFF
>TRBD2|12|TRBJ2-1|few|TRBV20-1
TGCAGTCTTGGGAGGGCCAGGGATGAGCAGTTCTTC
CSLGRARDEQFF
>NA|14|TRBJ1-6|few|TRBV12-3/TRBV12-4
TGTGCCAGCAGTGTAACGGGGGGTAGGTCACCCCTCCACTTT
CASSVTGGRSPLHF
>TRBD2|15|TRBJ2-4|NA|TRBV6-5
TGTGCCAGCAGTAACAAAGGCGGGAGCCAAAACATTCAGTACTTC
CASSNKGGSQNIQYF
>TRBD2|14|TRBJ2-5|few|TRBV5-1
TGCGCCAGTTCGCTACTAGCGGGAGAGGGGACCCAGTACTTC
CASSLLAGEGTQYF
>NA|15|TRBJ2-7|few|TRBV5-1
TGCGCCAGCAGCGGAAACCGGGACTCAGGCGACGAGCAGTACTTC
CASSGNRDSGDEQYF
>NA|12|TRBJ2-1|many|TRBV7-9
TGTGCCAGCAGCTTAACCGGCAGTGAGCAGTTCTTC
CASSLTGSEQFF
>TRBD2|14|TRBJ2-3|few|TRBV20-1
TGCAGTGCTAGCCTGGCGGGGGTTGCAGATACGCAGTATTTT
CSASLAGVADTQYF
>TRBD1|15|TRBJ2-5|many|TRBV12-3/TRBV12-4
TGTGCCAGCAGTCTTTCGTACAGGGGTCAAGAGACCCAGTACTTC
CASSLSYRGQETQYF
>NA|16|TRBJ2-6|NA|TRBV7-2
TGTGCCAGCAGCCCATCCGTCCGGGCTGGGGCCAACGTCCTGACTTTC
CASSPSVRAGANVLTF
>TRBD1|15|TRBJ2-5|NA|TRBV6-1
TGTGCCAGCCGTGGGGTAGGGCCAGGGGGCGAGACCCAGTACTTC
CASRGVGPGGETQYF
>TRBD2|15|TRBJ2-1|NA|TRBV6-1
TGTGCCAGCAGACCCCCGGGGGGGCCCTACAATGAGCAGTTCTTC
CASRPPGGPYNEQFF
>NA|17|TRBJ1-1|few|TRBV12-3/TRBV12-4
TGTGCCAGCAGTTTAGCGTTCGGGGAGTATCTCGGCACTGAAGCTTTCTTT
CASSLAFGEYLGTEAFF